This TCR beta chain appears in the sequencing data of a study of early T cells in non-severe SARS-CoV-2 infection. Study-level background: Sequencing of unsorted whole blood was done on bulk RNA, leaving chains unpaired. Findings and caveats of the study: Matches to VDJdb favored anti-spike CD8 responses and missed private and CD4 specificities.

CDR1 SEHNR and CDR2 FQNEAQ come from the germline V gene (reference sequence). This CDR3 comprises 17 residues. The V end was cut by 0 bases, the J end by 1 base, with 14 bases between. Concerning this clonotype: Its antigen is not known.

Unique molecular identifiers were attached to individual cDNA molecules. A single record per CDR3 protein comes from TCRdb applying MiXCR to the 5' RACE reads. The table has some 64,000 distinct CDR3 sequences, 7% to 10% seen once; the top ten hold roughly 13%. This clonotype was sampled from an adult who was a healthcare worker with PCR-confirmed SARS-CoV-2 infection or an uninfected control (not recorded which). This sample comprised whole blood, obtained at baseline. The gene calls are TRBV7-9 and TRBJ2-3; D may match TRBD1 or TRBD2 (5 bases each). CDR3 amino acids: CASSLAFMGERTDTQYF. CDR3 nucleotide sequence: TGTGCCAGCAGCTTAGCCTTCATGGGGGAGCGCACAGATACGCAGTATTTT.